A selection of T cell receptor beta chains follows, all from one sample in a study of OX40 agonist ivuxolimab in advanced cancers. Produced via immunoSEQ multiplex PCR; TCRdb's table is partial and in-frame only. The data hold approximately 40,000 clones, with roughly 85% observed a single time. The starting material was CD4+ or CD8+ T cells sorted from blood, obtained in a trial of the OX40 agonist ivuxolimab. The receptors originated from an adult with an advanced solid tumor such as melanoma, head and neck, liver or kidney cancer. Both conserved end residues are part of each CDR3. Fields, in order: D gene, J gene, clone size, V gene, CDR3 DNA, CDR3 protein. The D gene is left open where the match is weak. Part of the rows lack a size; the others show once, few, many or a class for expanded clones.

d_call: TRBD2; j_call: TRBJ2-2; clone_size: -; v_call: TRBV11-2; cdr3_nt: TGTGCCAGCAGCTTATCCCTAGCGGAGACGAACACCGGGGAGCTGTTTTTT; cdr3_aa: CASSLSLAETNTGELFF
d_call: -; j_call: TRBJ2-7; clone_size: -; v_call: TRBV9; cdr3_nt: TGTGCCAGCAGCCCATTCCTCTCCGACGAGCAGTACTTC; cdr3_aa: CASSPFLSDEQYF
d_call: -; j_call: TRBJ2-7; clone_size: -; v_call: TRBV11-3; cdr3_nt: TGTGCCAGCAGCTTAGATGGCCAGGGGCTCTCCTACGAGCAGTACTTC; cdr3_aa: CASSLDGQGLSYEQYF
d_call: -; j_call: TRBJ2-7; clone_size: medium-sized; v_call: TRBV12-5; cdr3_nt: TGTGCTAGTGGTTTGTTTAACGAGCAGTACTTC; cdr3_aa: CASGLFNEQYF
d_call: -; j_call: TRBJ1-1; clone_size: -; v_call: TRBV6-6; cdr3_nt: TGTGCCAGCATCGACACTACTGAAGCTTTCTTT; cdr3_aa: CASIDTTEAFF
d_call: -; j_call: TRBJ1-1; clone_size: -; v_call: TRBV6-5; cdr3_nt: TGTGCCAGCAGTTACTTCTTAGGGAACACTGAAGCTTTCTTT; cdr3_aa: CASSYFLGNTEAFF
d_call: -; j_call: TRBJ1-1; clone_size: -; v_call: TRBV7-9; cdr3_nt: TGTGCCAGCAGCTTAGTCGGGAACACTGAAGCTTTCTTT; cdr3_aa: CASSLVGNTEAFF
d_call: TRBD2; j_call: TRBJ2-3; clone_size: -; v_call: TRBV7-2; cdr3_nt: TGTGCCAGCAGCGAGACTAGCGGGAGTGGGGATACGCAGTATTTT; cdr3_aa: CASSETSGSGDTQYF
d_call: TRBD2; j_call: TRBJ2-7; clone_size: medium-sized; v_call: TRBV5-1; cdr3_nt: TGCGCCAGCAGGCCTAGCGGGGCCTACGAGCAGTACTTC; cdr3_aa: CASRPSGAYEQYF
d_call: -; j_call: TRBJ2-3; clone_size: -; v_call: TRBV19; cdr3_nt: TGTGCCAGTACTTTGGCTAGCGTAGCTACAGATACGCAGTATTTT; cdr3_aa: CASTLASVATDTQYF
d_call: -; j_call: TRBJ2-1; clone_size: -; v_call: TRBV6-6; cdr3_nt: TGTGCCAGCAGTTACAGGCCTTCGGGGGATTCACAGTTCTTC; cdr3_aa: CASSYRPSGDSQFF
d_call: -; j_call: TRBJ2-1; clone_size: -; v_call: TRBV5-1; cdr3_nt: TGCGCCAGCAGCTTGAGGCCAAGCGGTGCCTACAATGAGCAGTTCTTC; cdr3_aa: CASSLRPSGAYNEQFF
d_call: TRBD2; j_call: TRBJ2-2; clone_size: -; v_call: TRBV9; cdr3_nt: TGTGCCAGCAGCCCCGAGGGGACTAGCGGGGCGAACACCGGGGAGCTGTTTTTT; cdr3_aa: CASSPEGTSGANTGELFF
d_call: -; j_call: TRBJ1-5; clone_size: -; v_call: TRBV4-3; cdr3_nt: TGCGCCAGCAGCCAAGATGGGGTGAGAAAGCAGCCCCAGCATTTT; cdr3_aa: CASSQDGVRKQPQHF
d_call: -; j_call: TRBJ1-5; clone_size: -; v_call: TRBV6-5; cdr3_nt: TGTGCCAGCAGTTTCCCGGCGGGGGGTCAGCCCCAGCATTTT; cdr3_aa: CASSFPAGGQPQHF
d_call: -; j_call: TRBJ1-5; clone_size: -; v_call: TRBV30; cdr3_nt: TGTGCCTGGAGTGTATATCGCGTCAGGGGCGGCGATCAGCCCCAGCATTTT; cdr3_aa: CAWSVYRVRGGDQPQHF
d_call: -; j_call: TRBJ2-3; clone_size: -; v_call: TRBV2; cdr3_nt: TGTGCCAGCGGGGGTAGCGAAACAGATACGCAGTATTTT; cdr3_aa: CASGGSETDTQYF
d_call: -; j_call: TRBJ1-3; clone_size: -; v_call: TRBV25-1; cdr3_nt: TGTGCCAGCAGTGCCTACAGGGATAGGAACACCATATATTTT; cdr3_aa: CASSAYRDRNTIYF
d_call: TRBD2; j_call: TRBJ2-1; clone_size: -; v_call: TRBV7-7; cdr3_nt: TGTGCTAGCAGCTTAAGCGGGAGGGACAATGAGCAGTTCTTC; cdr3_aa: CASSLSGRDNEQFF
d_call: -; j_call: TRBJ2-7; clone_size: -; v_call: TRBV6-5; cdr3_nt: TGTGCCAGCAGTCCAGGGAACTACGAGCAGTACTTC; cdr3_aa: CASSPGNYEQYF
d_call: TRBD1; j_call: TRBJ2-7; clone_size: -; v_call: TRBV14; cdr3_nt: TGTGCCAGCAGCCAACCCGGACAGGGCTACGAGCAGTACTTC; cdr3_aa: CASSQPGQGYEQYF
d_call: -; j_call: TRBJ1-1; clone_size: -; v_call: TRBV4-1; cdr3_nt: TGCGCCAGCAGCCAAGCAGGGTTTAACACTGAAGCTTTCTTT; cdr3_aa: CASSQAGFNTEAFF
d_call: TRBD1; j_call: TRBJ2-1; clone_size: -; v_call: TRBV4-3; cdr3_nt: TGCGCCAGCAGCCAGGCCGACAGGGGGCCCTACAATGAGCAGTTCTTC; cdr3_aa: CASSQADRGPYNEQFF
d_call: -; j_call: TRBJ1-4; clone_size: -; v_call: TRBV2; cdr3_nt: TGTGCCAGCAGTGAAGACACGTCAACTAATGAAAAACTGTTTTTT; cdr3_aa: CASSEDTSTNEKLFF
d_call: TRBD2; j_call: TRBJ2-5; clone_size: -; v_call: TRBV7-3; cdr3_nt: TGTGCCAGCAGCCATGGGGGGGTACAAGAGACCCAGTACTTC; cdr3_aa: CASSHGGVQETQYF
d_call: TRBD2; j_call: TRBJ2-6; clone_size: -; v_call: TRBV4-3; cdr3_nt: TGCGCCAGCAGCCAAAGCTTAGCGGGAGGGTCTGGGGCCAACGTCCTGACTTTC; cdr3_aa: CASSQSLAGGSGANVLTF
d_call: TRBD2; j_call: TRBJ2-7; clone_size: -; v_call: TRBV4-3; cdr3_nt: TGCGCCAGCAGCGTAGATACCGGGACTAGCGGGAGAGTTCCACTTTACGAGCAGTACTTC; cdr3_aa: CASSVDTGTSGRVPLYEQYF
d_call: -; j_call: TRBJ1-1; clone_size: -; v_call: TRBV5-5; cdr3_nt: TGTGCCAGCAGCTTGTACGTGTCGGAGGGATCTGAAGCTTTCTTT; cdr3_aa: CASSLYVSEGSEAFF
d_call: -; j_call: TRBJ1-4; clone_size: once; v_call: TRBV9; cdr3_nt: TGTGCCAGCAGCGAATCGAGCAAGGATGAAAAACTGTTTTTT; cdr3_aa: CASSESSKDEKLFF
d_call: TRBD2; j_call: TRBJ2-7; clone_size: few; v_call: TRBV7-9; cdr3_nt: TGTGCCAGCAGCTTAGCGGCCCTAGCGGCGAACGAGCAGTACTTC; cdr3_aa: CASSLAALAANEQYF
d_call: -; j_call: TRBJ1-1; clone_size: -; v_call: TRBV6-5; cdr3_nt: TGTGCCAGCAGTTACTCGTTAATAATGAACACTGAAGCTTTCTTT; cdr3_aa: CASSYSLIMNTEAFF
d_call: TRBD2; j_call: TRBJ2-7; clone_size: few; v_call: TRBV9; cdr3_nt: TGTGCCAGCAGCGTAGACGGGGGGTCTAGTGACGAGCAGTACTTC; cdr3_aa: CASSVDGGSSDEQYF
d_call: -; j_call: TRBJ2-5; clone_size: -; v_call: TRBV30; cdr3_nt: TGTGCCTGGATGGAGGGGCGCCAAGAGACCCAGTACTTC; cdr3_aa: CAWMEGRQETQYF
d_call: TRBD2; j_call: TRBJ2-2; clone_size: -; v_call: TRBV9; cdr3_nt: TGTGCCAGCAGCGTAGAGACTAGCGGTTCCGGGGAGCTGTTTTTT; cdr3_aa: CASSVETSGSGELFF
d_call: TRBD1; j_call: TRBJ1-5; clone_size: -; v_call: TRBV19; cdr3_nt: TGTGCCAGTAGTCTTCTTACAGGGGGCAATCAGCCCCAGCATTTT; cdr3_aa: CASSLLTGGNQPQHF
d_call: -; j_call: TRBJ2-7; clone_size: -; v_call: TRBV5-6; cdr3_nt: TGTGCCAGCAGCTTCCTCAGGGGCTACGAGCAGTACTTC; cdr3_aa: CASSFLRGYEQYF
d_call: TRBD2; j_call: TRBJ2-3; clone_size: -; v_call: TRBV27; cdr3_nt: TGTGCCAGCAGTTTAATTCTGGCGGGGGGCCTTAGCACAGATACGCAGTATTTT; cdr3_aa: CASSLILAGGLSTDTQYF
d_call: -; j_call: TRBJ2-7; clone_size: -; v_call: TRBV9; cdr3_nt: TGTGCCAGCAGCGTAGACAGTTCCTACGAGCAGTACTTC; cdr3_aa: CASSVDSSYEQYF
d_call: TRBD2; j_call: TRBJ2-7; clone_size: -; v_call: TRBV9; cdr3_nt: TGTGCCAGCAGCGTAGGCCTAGCGGGAGTCGAGCAGTACTTC; cdr3_aa: CASSVGLAGVEQYF
d_call: -; j_call: TRBJ2-2; clone_size: medium-sized; v_call: TRBV9; cdr3_nt: TGTGCCAGCAGCGTATCAGGGTACGGCGGGGAGCTGTTTTTT; cdr3_aa: CASSVSGYGGELFF
d_call: -; j_call: TRBJ2-1; clone_size: -; v_call: TRBV19; cdr3_nt: TGTGCCAGTAGTATCTCCCTGGCGTCCTACAATGAGCAGTTCTTC; cdr3_aa: CASSISLASYNEQFF
d_call: -; j_call: TRBJ2-7; clone_size: -; v_call: TRBV9; cdr3_nt: TGTGCCAGCAGCGTAAGCCCTAGCGCGTCCTACGAGCAGTACTTC; cdr3_aa: CASSVSPSASYEQYF
d_call: -; j_call: TRBJ1-1; clone_size: -; v_call: TRBV10-1; cdr3_nt: TGCGCCAGCAGTGAATATGCTGAGGAGGCAGGGGATAAGAACACTGAAGCTTTCTTT; cdr3_aa: CASSEYAEEAGDKNTEAFF
d_call: TRBD2; j_call: TRBJ2-3; clone_size: -; v_call: TRBV7-3; cdr3_nt: TGTGCCAGCAGCTTGACTAGCGGGAGTCAAGATACGCAGTATTTT; cdr3_aa: CASSLTSGSQDTQYF
d_call: -; j_call: TRBJ1-1; clone_size: -; v_call: TRBV6-5; cdr3_nt: TGTGCCAGCACCTACTCCCTTACAGTGAACACTGAAGCTTTCTTT; cdr3_aa: CASTYSLTVNTEAFF
d_call: TRBD1; j_call: TRBJ1-1; clone_size: medium-sized; v_call: TRBV4-3; cdr3_nt: TGCGCCAGCAGCCAAGGGGACAGAGAAGCTGACACTGAAGCTTTCTTT; cdr3_aa: CASSQGDREADTEAFF
d_call: TRBD2; j_call: TRBJ2-7; clone_size: -; v_call: TRBV5-4; cdr3_nt: TGTGCCAGCGACCTAGCGGGATCCTCCGAGCAGTACTTC; cdr3_aa: CASDLAGSSEQYF
d_call: -; j_call: TRBJ2-7; clone_size: -; v_call: TRBV29-1; cdr3_nt: TGCAGCGTCCCCCGGGACGGAACCTACGAGCAGTACTTC; cdr3_aa: CSVPRDGTYEQYF
d_call: -; j_call: TRBJ1-5; clone_size: -; v_call: TRBV19; cdr3_nt: TGTGCCAGTAGTATTTCGACACTGGAGCCCCAGCATTTT; cdr3_aa: CASSISTLEPQHF
d_call: -; j_call: TRBJ2-7; clone_size: once; v_call: TRBV11-2; cdr3_nt: TGTGCCAGCAGCTTAGGGGGCAGCTCTTACGAGCAGTACTTC; cdr3_aa: CASSLGGSSYEQYF
d_call: TRBD1; j_call: TRBJ2-3; clone_size: once; v_call: TRBV6-5; cdr3_nt: TGTGCCAGCAGTTACCCGGCAGGGGGCAGAGATACGCAGTATTTT; cdr3_aa: CASSYPAGGRDTQYF
d_call: -; j_call: TRBJ1-4; clone_size: -; v_call: TRBV7-9; cdr3_nt: TGTGCCAGCAGCTACCTAGACAGTCGTAATGAAAAACTGTTTTTT; cdr3_aa: CASSYLDSRNEKLFF